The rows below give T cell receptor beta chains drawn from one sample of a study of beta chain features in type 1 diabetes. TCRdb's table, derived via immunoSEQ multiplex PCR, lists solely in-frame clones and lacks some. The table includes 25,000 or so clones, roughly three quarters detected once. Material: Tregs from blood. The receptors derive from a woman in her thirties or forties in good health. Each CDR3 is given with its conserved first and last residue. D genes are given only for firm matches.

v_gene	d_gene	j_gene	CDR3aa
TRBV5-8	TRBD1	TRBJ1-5	CASSITGGNQPQHF
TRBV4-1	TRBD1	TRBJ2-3	CASSQEWDRVDTQYF
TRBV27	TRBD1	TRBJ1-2	CASSSGTGYYGYTF
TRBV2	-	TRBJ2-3	CASSESGWRTDTQYF
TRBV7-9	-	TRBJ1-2	CASSPNLRAQNYGYTF
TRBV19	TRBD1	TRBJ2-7	CASTPGTGFSYEQYF
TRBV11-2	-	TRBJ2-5	CASSLDARGGETQYF
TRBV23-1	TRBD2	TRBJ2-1	CASSHKLPGREVGKENEQFF
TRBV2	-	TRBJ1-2	CASSVPSPGYTF
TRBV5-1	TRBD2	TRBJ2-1	CASSFGGGASSYNEQFF
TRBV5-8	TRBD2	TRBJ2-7	CASRYGGTRYREQYF
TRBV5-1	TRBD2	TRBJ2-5	CASSLAGASGLQETQYF
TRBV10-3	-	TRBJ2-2	CAISLQGGGAGELFF
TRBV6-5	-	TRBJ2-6	CASSYFGVAGANVLTF
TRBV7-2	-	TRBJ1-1	CASSPYRAEAFF
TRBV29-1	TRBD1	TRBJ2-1	CSITGQGINEQFF
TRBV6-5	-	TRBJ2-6	CASSYYGGSGANVLTF
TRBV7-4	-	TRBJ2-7	CASSRCSTLTEGVSYEQYF
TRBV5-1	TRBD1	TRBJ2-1	CASSSVTGSNEQFF
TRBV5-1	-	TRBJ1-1	CASSLGGRSTEAFF
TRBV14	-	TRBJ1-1	CASSQGFEWVTEGLRLNTEAFF
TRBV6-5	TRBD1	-	CASSRQGKSYEQYF
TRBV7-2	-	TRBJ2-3	CASSLEAGGGTDTQYF
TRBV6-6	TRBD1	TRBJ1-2	CASRHGGQGSGYTF
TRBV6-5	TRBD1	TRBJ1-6	CASSSRGTGRNSPLHF
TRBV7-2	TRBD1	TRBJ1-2	CASSLETGNYGYTF
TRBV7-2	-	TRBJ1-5	CASSLQGIENQPQHF
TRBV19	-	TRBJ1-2	CASVRARLGYGYTF
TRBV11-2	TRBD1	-	CASSYYRGTYEQYF
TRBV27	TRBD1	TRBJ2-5	CASSLWGQGQETQYF
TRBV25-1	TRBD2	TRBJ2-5	CASSYPSSGVRETQYF
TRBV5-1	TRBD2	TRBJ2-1	CASSPSSSGGYGSYNEQFF
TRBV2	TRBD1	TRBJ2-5	CASSTGTGDYETQYF
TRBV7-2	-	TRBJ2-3	CASSSRLSWADTQYF
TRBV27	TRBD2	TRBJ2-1	CASSARLAGGLNEQFF
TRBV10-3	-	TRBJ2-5	CAISAHPRTALVQETQYF
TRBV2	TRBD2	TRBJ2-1	CASSFGLAGGSEQFF
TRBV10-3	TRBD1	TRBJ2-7	CAAKFTGGVSEQYF
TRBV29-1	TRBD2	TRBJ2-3	CSVEDPSGVADTQYF
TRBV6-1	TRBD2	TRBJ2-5	CASSFMIAGVETQYF
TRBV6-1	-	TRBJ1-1	CASSVTQGTEAFF
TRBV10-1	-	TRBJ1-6	CASSEEGIYSPLHF
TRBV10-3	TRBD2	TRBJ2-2	CAISETSGGGGELFF
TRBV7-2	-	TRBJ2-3	CASSQLGGTQYF
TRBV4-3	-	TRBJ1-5	CASSPRPPGRGNQPQHF
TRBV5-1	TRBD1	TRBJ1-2	CASSPPGQYGYTF
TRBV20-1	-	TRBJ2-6	CSARSPNVLTF
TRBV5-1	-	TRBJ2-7	CASSRSYEQYF
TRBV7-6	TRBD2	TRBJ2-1	CASSLLRGAEQFF
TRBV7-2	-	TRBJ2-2	CASSPRTLAGELFF
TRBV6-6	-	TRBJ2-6	CASSYTGPGANVLTF
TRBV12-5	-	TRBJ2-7	CASGSRGTVGSEQYF
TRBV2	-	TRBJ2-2	CASSEALGGTGELFF
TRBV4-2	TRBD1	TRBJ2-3	CASSKKDTGQGDSDTQYF
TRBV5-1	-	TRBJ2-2	CASSWEAAGYTGELFF
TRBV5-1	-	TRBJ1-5	CASSEGSNQPQHF
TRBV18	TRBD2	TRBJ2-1	CASSRRLAGGLNPNEQFF
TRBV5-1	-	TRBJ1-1	CASSLGQGGTEAFF